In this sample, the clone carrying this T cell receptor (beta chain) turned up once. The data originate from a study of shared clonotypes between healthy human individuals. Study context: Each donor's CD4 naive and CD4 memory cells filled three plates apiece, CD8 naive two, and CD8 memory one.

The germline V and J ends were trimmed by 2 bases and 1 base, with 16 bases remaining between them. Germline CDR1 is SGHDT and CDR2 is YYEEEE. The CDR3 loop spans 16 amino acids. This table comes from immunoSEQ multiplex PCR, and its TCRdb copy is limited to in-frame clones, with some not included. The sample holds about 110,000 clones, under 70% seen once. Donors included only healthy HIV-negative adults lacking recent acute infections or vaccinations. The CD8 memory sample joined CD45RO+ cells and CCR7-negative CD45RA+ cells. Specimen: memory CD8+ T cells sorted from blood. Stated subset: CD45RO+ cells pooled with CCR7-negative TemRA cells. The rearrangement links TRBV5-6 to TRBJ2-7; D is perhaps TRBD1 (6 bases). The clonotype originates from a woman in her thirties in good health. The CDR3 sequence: CASSFSGALKSYEQYF. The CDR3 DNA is TGTGCCAGCAGCTTTTCAGGGGCCTTAAAGTCCTACGAGCAGTACTTC. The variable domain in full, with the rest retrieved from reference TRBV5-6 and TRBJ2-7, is DAGVTQSPTHLIKTRGQQVTLRCSPKSGHDTVSWYQQALGQGPQFIFQYYEEEERQRGNFPDRFSGHQFPNYSSELNVNALLLGDSALYLCASSFSGALKSYEQYFGPGTRLTVT.